The 29 T cell receptor beta chains given below trace back to one sample, sequenced in a study of blood T cell repertoires in COVID-19. The protocol was immunoSEQ multiplex PCR, while the TCRdb copy is restricted to in-frame clones and leaves out a portion. The table shows about 320,000 clones, with around 90% occurring only once. The sequenced sample consisted of PBMCs or T cells enriched from blood (not recorded which). These TCRs come from a man between 60 and 75 years old who had recovered from COVID-19.

The chain joins TRBV4-3 to TRBJ2-1; D uncertain. CDR3 length: 15 amino acids. V lost 0 bases, J lost 0 bases, and 6 bases lay in between. CDR1 LGHNA and CDR2 YSLEER come from the germline V gene. In nucleotides, the CDR3 is TGCGCCAGCAGCCAAGAAGCTAGCTCCTACAATGAGCAGTTCTTC. It codes for CASSQEASSYNEQFF.

The rearrangement joins TRBV4-1 to TRBJ2-7; D may be TRBD2 (5 bases). Trimming pared 4 bases from V and 4 bases from J, leaving 14 bases between. The germline CDR1 and CDR2 sequences are MGHRA and YSYEKL. CDR3 length: 14 amino acids. The CDR3 loop reads CASSLGSGRYEQYF. DNA of the CDR3: TGCGCCAGCAGCCTAGGAAGCGGAAGGTACGAGCAGTACTTC.

This rearrangement joins TRBV18 to TRBJ1-6; D perhaps matches TRBD1 (6 bases). The ends were cut back, 3 bases at V and 0 bases at J, with 18 bases in the middle. CDR3 length equals 19 residues. Germline CDR1 and CDR2: KGHSH and LQKENI. CDR3 sequence: CASSPNQQGESSYNSPLHF. The CDR3 DNA reads TGTGCCAGCTCACCGAATCAACAGGGCGAAAGCTCCTATAATTCACCCCTCCACTTT.

CDR3 DNA sequence: TGTGCCAGCAGCAACCCCAGAGGGCCGAAAGAGACCCAGTACTTC. Amino acids: CASSNPRGPKETQYF. The chain is built from TRBV21-1 and TRBJ2-5; no DNA check was done on the table's D call, TRBD2. TRBV21-1 constitutes a pseudogene. There are 15 residues in the CDR3.

V and J are TRBV7-2 and TRBJ1-5; D is uncertain. This CDR3 region has 14 residues. The germline CDR1 and CDR2 sequences are SGHTA and FQGNSA. With 4 bases removed from V and 0 bases from J, the gap between germline ends came to 7 bases. CDR3 region: CASSSYYSNQPQHF. The CDR3 coding sequence is TGTGCCAGCAGCTCTTATTATAGCAATCAGCCCCAGCATTTT.

The chain links TRBV24-1 to TRBJ2-2; 7 nucleotides agree with TRBD1. V trimming: 4 bases; J trimming: 4 bases; junction bases outside the gene matches: 8. The CDR3 contains 16 residues. Germline assignment: CDR1 KGHDR and CDR2 SFDVKD. The CDR3: CATSDPRQGRTGELFF. The CDR3 DNA is TGTGCCACCAGTGACCCTCGACAGGGTCGCACCGGGGAGCTGTTTTTT.

This CDR3 reads CASSRTRGGGTEAFF. CDR3 bases: TGTGCCAGCAGCAGGACTCGTGGGGGAGGAACTGAAGCTTTCTTT. This chain joins TRBV6-5 and TRBJ1-1; possibly TRBD1 for D (5 bases). The CDR3 totals 15 residues. Trimming cost V 6 bases and J 5 bases, with 19 bases left between them. The V gene's germline CDR1 is MNHEY and CDR2 SVGAGI.

The chain recombines TRBV7-9 with TRBJ1-5, with a weak D call TRBD1 (5 bases). The V gene's germline CDR1 is SEHNR and CDR2 FQNEAQ (reference sequence). V lost 4 bases and J 4 bases, leaving 11 bases between the germline ends. The CDR3 consists of 14 residues. The CDR3 sequence: CASSSGQGNQPQHF. The CDR3 DNA reads as TGTGCCAGCAGCTCTGGGCAGGGAAATCAGCCCCAGCATTTT.

DNA of the CDR3: TGTGCCACCAGTGAAGGACAGGGGATCCAAGAGACCCAGTACTTC. Its translation is CATSEGQGIQETQYF. V and J are TRBV24-1 and TRBJ2-5; TRBD1 matches at 9 bases. Germline assignment: CDR1 KGHDR and CDR2 SFDVKD. With 4 bases clipped from V and 1 base from J, the junction kept 3 bases outside the gene matches. CDR3 length equals 15 residues.

Here the CDR3 DNA reads TGCAGCGTTCGACAGGGGAACACTGAAGCTTTCTTT. Its translation is CSVRQGNTEAFF. This chain joins TRBV29-1 and TRBJ1-1, with TRBD1 matching 7 bases. CDR1 is SQVTM and CDR2 is ANQGSEA in the germline V gene. Trimming took 5 bases from V and 1 from J; bases not matched to a gene: 1. This CDR3 is built from 12 residues.

The rearrangement uses TRBV30 and TRBJ1-2, with TRBD1 identical over 7 bases. The CDR3 loop spans 13 amino acids. CDR1 is GTSNPN, CDR2 SVGIG, per germline (reference sequence). V lost 4 bases to trimming and J lost 3 bases; unmatched junction nucleotides: 5. The CDR3 sequence: CAWNEQGYYGYTF. CDR3 in DNA: TGTGCCTGGAACGAACAGGGGTACTATGGCTACACCTTC.

The CDR3 DNA is TGTGCCAGCAGTCCTTTAGGGGCCGACAATCAGCCCCAGCATTTT. It codes for CASSPLGADNQPQHF. This rearrangement joins TRBV28 to TRBJ1-5, with D possibly matching TRBD1 (5 bases). Germline CDR1 and CDR2: MDHEN and SYDVKM. This CDR3 spans 15 amino acids. V shed 5 bases and J shed 3 bases, with 14 bases lying between them.

The rearrangement joins TRBV18 to TRBJ2-7; D perhaps matches TRBD2 (5 bases). Germline CDR1 is KGHSH and CDR2 is LQKENI. The V end lost 4 bases, the J end lost 3 bases, and 10 bases lay between the germline ends. The CDR3 spans 13 residues. CDR3 nucleotides: TGTGCCAGCTCACTCGTGGCGGGCTACGAGCAGTACTTC. Amino acids: CASSLVAGYEQYF.

The rearrangement links TRBV6-2 or TRBV6-3 to TRBJ2-3; D unresolved. The CDR3 is made up of 15 amino acids. Germline values: CDR1 MNHEY, CDR2 SVGEGT. V was shortened by 2 bases and J by 4 bases, with 13 bases between the two germline ends. CDR3 protein: CASSYQASPADTQYF. CDR3 coding DNA: TGTGCCAGCAGTTACCAAGCGAGTCCTGCAGATACGCAGTATTTT.

The chain couples TRBV10-3 to TRBJ1-1, with D possibly matching TRBD1 (5 bases). The ends were cut back, 8 bases at V and 1 base at J, with 11 bases in the middle. Germline V gene lookup returns CDR1 ENHRY and CDR2 SYGVKD. CDR3 length equals 13 residues. The DNA for the CDR3 is TGTGCCATCCGCGAACAGGAGAACACTGAAGCTTTCTTT. This sequence encodes CAIREQENTEAFF.

V is TRBV28 and J is TRBJ1-2; 8 bases are a match to TRBD1. Germline V gene lookup returns CDR1 MDHEN and CDR2 SYDVKM. CDR3 length: 12 residues. V gave up 5 bases and J gave up 4 bases; unmatched junction bases: 0. The CDR3 protein is CASSDRGYGYTF. The DNA of the CDR3 is TGTGCCAGCAGTGACAGGGGCTATGGCTACACCTTC.

The chain uses TRBV9 and TRBJ1-2; D possibly corresponds to TRBD1 (5 bases). The CDR3 is 15 amino acids. Per the germline V gene, CDR1 is SGDLS and CDR2 is YYNGEE. Trimming stripped 1 base from V and 0 bases from J, with 10 bases between. The CDR3 reads CASSVIQDTNYGYTF. The CDR3 DNA is TGTGCCAGCAGCGTAATCCAGGACACTAACTATGGCTACACCTTC.

This clone was recorded only once. In nucleotides, the CDR3 is TGTGCCAGCAGTTACTCCGGGACAGGGGGACACGAGCAGTACTTC. Its protein product is CASSYSGTGGHEQYF. The chain has TRBV6-5 and TRBJ2-7; the match to TRBD1 covers 11 bases. After removal of 0 bases from V and 5 bases from J, the junction contained 3 bases not matched to a gene. Germline V CDR1 and CDR2: MNHEY, SVGAGI. CDR3 size: 15 residues.

This chain joins TRBV11-2 and TRBJ1-5; unclear D gene. V was shortened by 5 bases and J by 6 bases, with 14 bases between the two germline ends. The length of the CDR3 is 14 residues. Germline-derived CDR1 and CDR2 are SGHAT and FQNNGV. The CDR3 region has the DNA TGTGCCAGCAGCCTCTCACCGGTTGGTCAGCCCCAGCATTTT. Its translation is CASSLSPVGQPQHF.

The V and J genes are TRBV28 and TRBJ2-1; 9 nucleotides match TRBD2. Unmatched junction bases numbered 6, after V lost 4 bases and J lost 2 bases. The CDR3 extends over 16 amino acids. Germline V gene lookup returns CDR1 MDHEN and CDR2 SYDVKM. Written as DNA, the CDR3 is TGTGCCAGCAGTTCTAGCGGGAACACCCCCTACAATGAGCAGTTCTTC. It translates to CASSSSGNTPYNEQFF.

V is TRBV19 and J is TRBJ2-5, with D possibly TRBD1 on 5 matching bases. Germline CDR1 is LNHDA and CDR2 is SQIVND (reference sequence). Trimming cost V 4 bases and J 1 base, with 13 bases left between them. CDR3 length equals 15 residues. The CDR3 region is CASSTRRQPQETQYF. CDR3 DNA sequence: TGTGCCAGTAGTACCCGTAGACAGCCCCAAGAGACCCAGTACTTC.

This chain uses TRBV29-1 with TRBJ2-1, with 7 positions matching TRBD2. The germline CDR1 and CDR2 sequences are SQVTM and ANQGSEA. This CDR3 comprises 16 residues. With 3 bases clipped from V and 6 bases from J, the junction kept 14 bases outside the gene matches. CDR3 sequence reads: CSVDPYSGSTLNEQFF. CDR3 bases: TGCAGCGTTGACCCGTATAGCGGGTCGACGCTCAATGAGCAGTTCTTC.

CDR3 in amino acids: CASSNPASGRTGELFF. Written as DNA, the CDR3 is TGTGCCAGTAGCAATCCGGCTAGCGGGAGGACCGGGGAGCTGTTTTTT. The chain joins TRBV19 to TRBJ2-2; TRBD2 aligns across 11 bases. The V segment lost 6 bases and the J segment 5 bases; nucleotides outside the gene matches: 8. From germline, CDR1 is LNHDA and CDR2 SQIVND (reference sequence). The CDR3 is 16 residues long.

This sequence joins TRBV29-1 and TRBJ2-2; 14 positions agree with TRBD2. The CDR3 sequence is 17 residues long. The V and J ends lost 7 bases and 3 bases, in that order; junction bases with no gene match: 10. Germline V gene lookup returns CDR1 SQVTM and CDR2 ANQGSEA. CDR3 bases: TGCAGCGCCGAGACTAGCGGGAGGGTGCACGACACCGGGGAGCTGTTTTTT. Its protein product is CSAETSGRVHDTGELFF.

The table lists this clone with a few counts. The V and J genes are TRBV7-9 and TRBJ2-1, with D tentatively TRBD1 (6 bases). Germline V gene lookup returns CDR1 SEHNR and CDR2 FQNEAQ (reference sequence). V was trimmed by 5 bases and J by 4 bases, leaving 12 bases between them. CDR3 length equals 14 residues. Written as DNA, the CDR3 is TGTGCCAGCAGCCGCGGACAGTTTTACAATGAGCAGTTCTTC. Protein sequence: CASSRGQFYNEQFF.

The genes are TRBV7-2 and TRBJ2-7; 10 nucleotides agree with TRBD1. CDR3 length equals 15 residues. Germline V gene lookup returns CDR1 SGHTA and CDR2 FQGNSA. V trimming: 5 bases; J trimming: 3 bases; junction bases outside the gene matches: 7. The CDR3 DNA reads as TGTGCCAGCAGCCCCGGGACAGGGGCTTTCTACGAGCAGTACTTC. Its translation is CASSPGTGAFYEQYF.

This chain connects TRBV28 to TRBJ2-5, with a possible D match to TRBD1 (5 bases). The CDR3 is made up of 14 amino acids. Trimming left V 11 bases short and J 2 bases short, with 18 bases between. Germline lookup yields CDR1 MDHEN and CDR2 SYDVKM. CDR3 residues: CAVSPGLVQETQYF. The CDR3 coding sequence is TGTGCCGTGAGCCCAGGGTTGGTACAAGAGACCCAGTACTTC.

The J gene is TRBJ2-7, the V gene TRBV11-2, with a weak D call TRBD1 (6 bases). The CDR3 covers 14 residues. CDR1 and CDR2 from the germline V gene are SGHAT and FQNNGV. V was trimmed by 6 bases and J by 5 bases, leaving 17 bases between them. In DNA form, the CDR3 reads TGTGCCAGCAGTTGGGACATAGGGGTTGACGAGCAGTACTTC. It codes for CASSWDIGVDEQYF.

The chain joins TRBV30 to TRBJ1-2; TRBD1 matches at 11 bases. The CDR3 extends over 17 amino acids. The trim removed 1 base at V and 0 bases at J, leaving 7 bases unmatched. Germline values: CDR1 GTSNPN, CDR2 SVGIG (reference sequence). The CDR3 bases are TGTGCCTGGAGTGCGGGAACGGGACAGGGGGCTAACTATGGCTACACCTTC. Encoded protein: CAWSAGTGQGANYGYTF.